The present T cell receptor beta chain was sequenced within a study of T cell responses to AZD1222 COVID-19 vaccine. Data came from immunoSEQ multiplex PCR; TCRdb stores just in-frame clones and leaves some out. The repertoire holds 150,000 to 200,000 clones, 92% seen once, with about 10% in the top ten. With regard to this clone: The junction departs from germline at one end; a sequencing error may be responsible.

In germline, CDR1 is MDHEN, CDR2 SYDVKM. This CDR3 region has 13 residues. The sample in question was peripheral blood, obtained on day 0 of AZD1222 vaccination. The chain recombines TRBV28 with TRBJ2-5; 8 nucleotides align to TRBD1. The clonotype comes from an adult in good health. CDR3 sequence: CASSGQGQQTQYF. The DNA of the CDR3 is TGTGCCAGCAGCGGACAGGGCCAACAGACCCAGTACTTC.